This entry lists 13 T cell receptor beta chains sequenced from one sample in a study of blood T cells in healthy people across ages. Using a J-beta primer mix together with a sample-barcoded 5' primer, a second PCR was run for roughly 6 to 12 cycles. One entry per CDR3 protein results from TCRdb running MiXCR on the 5' RACE reads. The repertoire holds 800,000 to 950,000 distinct CDR3 sequences, with 25% to 35% as singletons. These data were likewise used in another study, on T cells of mothers and their children.

The sample was blood. These TCRs come from a woman aged 40 to 50 in good health.

The gene calls are TRBV7-9 and TRBJ2-7, with 7 positions matching TRBD2. Germline assignment: CDR1 SEHNR and CDR2 FQNEAQ (reference sequence). The ends lost 5 bases at V and 2 bases at J; junction bases unmatched: 12. The CDR3 has 16 residues. In nucleotides, the CDR3 is TGTGCCAGCAGCCTTCTACTAAGCGGGGTAGCCTACGAGCAGTACTTC. Encoded protein: CASSLLLSGVAYEQYF.

This clonotype was detected ten times or more. This chain joins TRBV12-3 or TRBV12-4 and TRBJ2-1; TRBD2 matches 11 bases. The CDR3 is made up of 15 amino acids. The junction had 6 bases not matched to a gene; V was cut back by 4 bases and J by 7 bases. The CDR3 DNA reads TGTGCCAGCAGTTCACTAGCGGGGGCCTGGAATGAGCAGTTCTTC. Translating gives CASSSLAGAWNEQFF.

This clonotype was seen ten or more times. This chain joins TRBV28 and TRBJ2-3, with D possibly matching TRBD1 (5 bases). This CDR3 contains 15 residues. The V gene's germline CDR1 is MDHEN and CDR2 SYDVKM. Between the trimmed V and J ends, which lost 3 bases and 2 bases, there was a span of 12 bases. The CDR3: CASSFRTPTTDTQYF. The CDR3 coding sequence is TGTGCCAGCAGTTTCCGGACACCTACCACAGATACGCAGTATTTT.

About this clonotype: A much bigger clone sits one base away, suggesting this may be a read error. V is TRBV5-1 and J is TRBJ2-1; 8 bases line up with TRBD2. Germline V gene data show CDR1 as SGHRS and CDR2 as YFSETQ. Trimming took 0 bases from V and 6 from J; bases not matched to a gene: 5. This CDR3 is 15 amino acids long. The CDR3 loop is CASSLGQRGCNEQFF. The CDR3 nucleotides read TGCGCCAGCAGCTTGGGTCAGCGGGGGTGCAATGAGCAGTTCTTC.

This clonotype has a handful of counts. The chain combines TRBV6-5 with TRBJ2-1, with 8 nucleotides matching TRBD1. This CDR3 comprises 14 residues. From germline, CDR1 is MNHEY and CDR2 SVGAGI. J was trimmed by 6 bases and V by 6 bases; bases with no gene match: 7. The CDR3 nucleotides read TGTGCCAGCAGGAAGGACAGGGTGGGCAATGAGCAGTTCTTC. This translates into CASRKDRVGNEQFF.

Remarks on this clonotype: The germline gene is not matched at one end of the junction; a read error may be the cause. This rearrangement joins TRBV10-3 to TRBJ1-1, with D unclear. This CDR3 spans 12 amino acids. CDR1 is ENHRY and CDR2 is SYGVKD in the germline V gene. The CDR3 spells CAVKEANTETFF. CDR3 sequence (DNA): TGTGCCGTCAAAGAGGCGAACACTGAAACTTTCTTT.

Only a few counts were recorded for this clonotype. The rearrangement joins TRBV7-9 to TRBJ2-7, with TRBD2 matching 8 bases. The CDR3 consists of 12 residues. The junction had 6 bases not matched to a gene; V was cut back by 3 bases and J by 11 bases. In germline, CDR1 is SEHNR, CDR2 FQNEAQ (reference sequence). The DNA for the CDR3 is TGTGCCAGCAGCTTTAAAGCGGGGGATAAGTACTTC. The encoded protein is CASSFKAGDKYF.

The chain carries TRBV18 and TRBJ2-1; 7 positions match TRBD1. CDR1 is KGHSH, CDR2 LQKENI, per germline. The CDR3 spans 15 residues. The V segment lost 4 bases and the J segment 3 bases; nucleotides outside the gene matches: 6. CDR3 region: CASSRKTGNYNEQFF. In DNA form, the CDR3 reads TGTGCCAGCTCACGAAAGACAGGGAACTACAATGAGCAGTTCTTC.

This clonotype turned up a few times. The chain employs TRBV29-1 and TRBJ1-2, with D perhaps matching TRBD1 (5 bases). CDR3 length: 16 residues. Trimming cost V 6 bases and J 0 bases, with 20 bases left between them. CDR1 and CDR2 (germline): SQVTM, ANQGSEA. CDR3 DNA sequence: TGCAGCGTCCTGATGGGGGAGCGCATCCCTAACTATGGCTACACCTTC. Its protein product is CSVLMGERIPNYGYTF.

The chain joins TRBV10-3 to TRBJ2-1; TRBD2 matches at 10 bases. CDR1 ENHRY and CDR2 SYGVKD come from the germline V gene. V trimming: 4 bases; J trimming: 6 bases; junction bases outside the gene matches: 9. This CDR3 has 16 amino acids. The CDR3 DNA is TGTGCCATCAGTGTTCAGGCGCTAGCGGGGGTCAATGAGCAGTTCTTC. This gives the protein CAISVQALAGVNEQFF.

This sequence joins TRBV7-9 and TRBJ1-2, with unresolved D. Trimming stripped 5 bases from V and 8 bases from J, with 9 bases between. The CDR3 has 11 amino acids. Germline V CDR1 and CDR2: SEHNR, FQNEAQ (reference sequence). The CDR3 coding sequence is TGTGCCAGCAGCCGTACGAAGGGCTACACCTTC. Protein product: CASSRTKGYTF.

The chain couples TRBV29-1 to TRBJ1-2; D ambiguous. Germline V gene data show CDR1 as SQVTM and CDR2 as ANQGSEA. V dropped 3 bases and J dropped 2 bases, with 10 bases sitting between them. CDR3 length: 13 residues. CDR3 bases: TGCAGCGTTGACTTTCGGGAGAACTATGGCTACACCTTC. Protein: CSVDFRENYGYTF.

Concerning this clonotype itself: A read error may be the cause here, since a much bigger clone is one base away. J is TRBJ2-5 and V is TRBV7-8; 9 nucleotides match TRBD2. Germline CDR1 is SGHVS and CDR2 is FQNEAQ. This CDR3 region has 18 residues. The CDR3 protein is CACSLGTSRGSYQETQYF. The CDR3 nucleotides read TGTGCCTGCAGCTTAGGGACTAGCAGGGGGTCATACCAAGAGACCCAGTACTTC.